Sequencing of this TCR beta chain was carried out in a study of cytomegalovirus exposure and HLA in healthy donors. PCR was performed using 60 Vbeta and 13 Jbeta primers. Profiled with immunoSEQ multiplex PCR; TCRdb holds only in-frame clones, not every one. The sample lists 150,000 to 200,000 clones; around three quarters were seen once. Donors were nominally healthy when sampled, though unrecorded immune exposures were likely. The ends lost 0 bases at V and 6 bases at J; junction bases unmatched: 7. CDR1 and CDR2 from the germline V gene are SGDLS and YYNGEE. The CDR3 is made up of 15 amino acids. Notes on the study in general: Later analysis identified a missense DCLRE1C variant that was linked to TCR beta V- and J-gene trimming.

In regard to this clone: As yet, its antigen is unknown.

The TCR comes from a man in his forties in good health and CMV-seropositive. The chain links TRBV9 to TRBJ2-3; 7 nucleotides match TRBD2. Sequenced sample: PBMCs. The chain's CDR3 is CASSVAGGGMDTQYF. The CDR3 nucleotides are TGTGCCAGCAGCGTAGCTGGGGGGGGAATGGATACGCAGTATTTT.